What follows are 3 T cell receptor beta chains derived from one specimen sequenced in a study of blood T cell repertoires in COVID-19. The assay was immunoSEQ multiplex PCR, and TCRdb's table has in-frame clones only and misses some. The data contain 250,000 to 400,000 clones, about 85% of them singletons. Source material: PBMCs or T cells enriched from blood (not recorded which). The receptors shown here come from a woman aged 25 to 45 who had been exposed to COVID-19.

V usage is TRBV5-1 and J usage is TRBJ2-3; 9 bases agree with TRBD1. Germline V gene data show CDR1 as SGHRS and CDR2 as YFSETQ. This CDR3 is built from 15 residues. J was trimmed by 2 bases and V by 0 bases; bases with no gene match: 1. The chain's CDR3 is CASSLGTGVTDTQYF. CDR3 DNA: TGCGCCAGCAGCTTGGGGACAGGGGTCACAGATACGCAGTATTTT.

V and J are TRBV9 and TRBJ2-1; D is unresolved. This CDR3 has 14 amino acids. Trimming took off 2 bases at V and 3 bases at J, with 9 bases between the two ends. The germline V gene encodes CDR1 SGDLS and CDR2 YYNGEE. The CDR3 loop reads CASSVSRFYNEQFF. As DNA, the CDR3 is TGTGCCAGCAGCGTCTCCCGTTTCTACAATGAGCAGTTCTTC.

There are a few counts of this clone. The chain joins TRBV9 to TRBJ2-2; 9 nucleotides agree with TRBD2. Germline CDR1 reads SGDLS; CDR2 reads YYNGEE. The CDR3 has 15 amino acids. Trimming cost V 3 bases and J 5 bases; bases outside gene matches: 5. Here the CDR3 reads CASSGAGGRTGELFF. CDR3 coding DNA: TGTGCCAGCAGCGGCGCGGGGGGGCGAACCGGGGAGCTGTTTTTT.